This T cell receptor beta chain was profiled in a study of blood T cells in healthy people across ages. The use of a sample-barcoded 5' primer and a J-beta primer mix characterized a second PCR of about 6 to 12 cycles. Every molecule of cDNA carried a tag from a template-switch adaptor with 12 random nucleotides. A single record per CDR3 protein comes from TCRdb applying MiXCR to the 5' RACE reads. The data contain 710,000 or so distinct CDR3 sequences, 20% to 25% of them singletons. Study-level findings and limits: A roughly linear age-dependent decrease characterized TCR beta diversity per million T cells. Greater diversity and more naive CD4+ cells were seen in long-lived donors than in aged donors.

The germline V gene encodes CDR1 SGHAT and CDR2 FQDESV (reference sequence). There are 12 residues in the CDR3. V was clipped by 4 bases and J by 10 bases, with 11 bases between them. This clonotype was counted between two and nine times. Its matching antigen is unknown. This sequence joins TRBV11-1 and TRBJ2-1; a weak D match, TRBD2 (5 bases). The clonotype was recovered from a man aged 65 to 85 in good health. The specimen sequenced was blood. DNA for the CDR3: TGTGCCAGCAGCTCCCCTAGCATGGAGCAGTTCTTC. It yields the protein CASSSPSMEQFF.